A selection of T cell receptor beta chains follows, all from one sample in a study of molecular identifiers for immune sequencing clone quantification. TCRdb passed the PCR reads through MiXCR, listing each CDR3 protein once. The table lists about 320,000 distinct CDR3 sequences, roughly a quarter of them singletons. The sample consisted of naive CD8+ T cells from blood, with Jurkat cell RNA spiked in. The origin of the receptors is a human donor in good health. Some libraries in this study had Jurkat cell RNA spiked in. Both conserved end residues are part of each CDR3. The order of the fields is J gene, clone size, V gene, D gene, CDR3 protein, CDR3 DNA. A D gene is named only where the DNA matches it firmly. Rows give clone size only sometimes, using once, few, many, or a class for an expanded clone.

J: TRBJ2-7; size: many; V: TRBV29-1; D: -; CDR3: CSVARGSSYEQYF; DNA: TGCAGCGTTGCTCGGGGGAGCTCCTACGAGCAGTACTTC
J: TRBJ2-7; size: many; V: TRBV7-8; D: -; CDR3: CASSLARYEQYF; DNA: TGTGCCAGCAGCTTAGCGAGGTACGAGCAGTACTTC
J: TRBJ2-3; size: many; V: TRBV7-2; D: -; CDR3: CASSSRDESTDTQYF; DNA: TGTGCCAGCAGCTCCCGGGACGAAAGCACAGATACGCAGTATTTT
J: TRBJ1-1; size: -; V: TRBV5-4; D: TRBD1; CDR3: CASSFGTGEGFF; DNA: TGTGCCAGCAGCTTTGGAACAGGGGAGGGATTCTTT
J: TRBJ2-7; size: -; V: TRBV5-1; D: TRBD1; CDR3: CASSLPDRGSYEQYF; DNA: TGCGCCAGCAGCCTACCGGACAGGGGATCCTACGAGCAGTACTTC
J: TRBJ1-2; size: -; V: TRBV13; D: TRBD1; CDR3: CASSLGTGVGGYTF; DNA: TGTGCCAGCAGCTTGGGGACAGGGGTTGGTGGCTACACCTTC
J: TRBJ1-4; size: few; V: TRBV3-1; D: -; CDR3: CASSQSGRKGDEKLFF; DNA: TGTGCCAGCAGCCAGTCCGGGCGAAAGGGGGATGAAAAACTGTTTTTT
J: TRBJ1-5; size: -; V: TRBV2; D: TRBD1; CDR3: CASWGGQPDQPQHF; DNA: TGTGCCAGCTGGGGGGGACAGCCAGATCAGCCCCAGCATTTT
J: TRBJ2-4; size: many; V: TRBV5-4; D: TRBD2; CDR3: CASSLGAGPDIQYF; DNA: TGTGCCAGCAGCTTGGGAGCGGGGCCGGACATTCAGTACTTC
J: TRBJ1-5; size: -; V: TRBV19; D: TRBD1; CDR3: CASSEGAFNQPQHF; DNA: TGTGCCAGTAGTGAGGGGGCGTTTAATCAGCCCCAGCATTTT
J: TRBJ2-7; size: many; V: TRBV7-9; D: -; CDR3: CASSLGRGTLYEQYF; DNA: TGTGCCAGCAGCTTAGGTCGGGGAACTCTTTACGAGCAGTACTTC
J: TRBJ1-3; size: -; V: TRBV5-1; D: TRBD1; CDR3: CASSSDRAAGNTIYF; DNA: TGCGCCAGCAGCTCGGACAGGGCGGCTGGAAACACCATATATTTT
J: TRBJ2-1; size: many; V: TRBV25-1; D: TRBD2; CDR3: CASSYSGGPYNEQFF; DNA: TGTGCCAGCAGTTATAGCGGGGGGCCTTACAATGAGCAGTTCTTC
J: TRBJ1-4; size: few; V: TRBV5-3; D: -; CDR3: CARSSNRAATNEKLFF; DNA: TGTGCCAGAAGCTCAAACAGGGCTGCAACTAATGAAAAACTGTTTTTT
J: TRBJ2-7; size: many; V: TRBV4-2; D: -; CDR3: CASSQFGADGPEQYF; DNA: TGTGCCAGCAGCCAATTCGGGGCAGACGGACCCGAGCAGTACTTC
J: TRBJ2-5; size: many; V: TRBV4-3; D: -; CDR3: CASSQDRSPAAQYF; DNA: TGCGCCAGCAGCCAAGATCGCAGCCCCGCGGCCCAGTACTTC
J: TRBJ1-6; size: -; V: TRBV4-1; D: -; CDR3: CASSTPTGYNSPLHF; DNA: TGCGCCAGCAGCACCCCGACGGGCTATAATTCACCCCTCCACTTT
J: TRBJ1-5; size: once; V: TRBV19; D: -; CDR3: CASSKSWRNQPQHF; DNA: TGTGCCAGTAGTAAGTCATGGCGTAATCAGCCCCAGCATTTT
J: TRBJ1-1; size: -; V: TRBV7-8; D: -; CDR3: CASSNRRLIAFF; DNA: TGTGCCAGCAGCAACAGGCGACTTATCGCTTTCTTT
J: TRBJ1-5; size: many; V: TRBV28; D: -; CDR3: CASSYRLGGNQPQHF; DNA: TGTGCCAGCAGTTATCGGCTGGGGGGCAATCAGCCCCAGCATTTT
J: TRBJ2-6; size: -; V: TRBV27; D: -; CDR3: CASSPFSGANVLTF; DNA: TGTGCCAGCAGTCCGTTCTCTGGGGCCAACGTCCTGACTTTC
J: TRBJ2-3; size: few; V: TRBV9; D: TRBD2; CDR3: CASSPGGGTGLKDTQYF; DNA: TGTGCCAGCAGCCCCGGGGGGGGGACGGGGCTGAAAGATACGCAGTATTTT
J: TRBJ2-7; size: many; V: TRBV7-2; D: -; CDR3: CASSLVSGQSTYEQYF; DNA: TGTGCCAGCAGCTTAGTGTCCGGACAGAGTACCTACGAGCAGTACTTC
J: TRBJ2-3; size: few; V: TRBV27; D: -; CDR3: CAGSPLTDTQYF; DNA: TGTGCCGGCAGTCCTTTGACAGATACGCAGTATTTT
J: TRBJ2-1; size: -; V: TRBV4-1; D: -; CDR3: CASSQVTGSYNEQFF; DNA: TGCGCCAGCAGCCAAGTTACAGGGTCCTACAATGAGCAGTTCTTC
J: TRBJ2-3; size: many; V: TRBV13; D: -; CDR3: CASSLESLHTQYF; DNA: TGTGCCAGCAGCTTAGAGTCGCTCCATACGCAGTATTTT
J: TRBJ1-2; size: -; V: TRBV7-9; D: -; CDR3: CASSLKNYGYTF; DNA: TGTGCCAGCAGCTTAAAAAACTATGGCTACACCTTC
J: TRBJ2-3; size: few; V: TRBV11-2; D: TRBD2; CDR3: CASSPKGSGGVADTQYF; DNA: TGTGCCAGCAGCCCGAAAGGTAGCGGGGGGGTAGCAGATACGCAGTATTTT
J: TRBJ2-3; size: -; V: TRBV27; D: -; CDR3: CASSSWGAGTDTQYF; DNA: TGTGCCAGCAGTTCTTGGGGCGCAGGTACAGATACGCAGTATTTT
J: TRBJ2-1; size: few; V: TRBV28; D: TRBD2; CDR3: CASSPASGSGNEQFF; DNA: TGTGCCAGCAGTCCTGCTAGCGGGAGTGGCAATGAGCAGTTCTTC
J: TRBJ2-2; size: -; V: TRBV4-3; D: TRBD1; CDR3: CASSPDRVNTGELFF; DNA: TGCGCCAGCAGCCCGGACAGGGTGAACACCGGGGAGCTGTTTTTT
J: TRBJ2-3; size: few; V: TRBV5-3; D: -; CDR3: CASSRSKGPDMQYF; DNA: TGTGCCAGCAGCCGTAGTAAGGGTCCAGATATGCAGTATTTT
J: TRBJ2-5; size: few; V: TRBV2; D: TRBD2; CDR3: CASTVLAGVETQYF; DNA: TGTGCCAGCACCGTGCTAGCGGGAGTTGAGACCCAGTACTTC
J: TRBJ2-2; size: many; V: TRBV29-1; D: TRBD1; CDR3: CSFRGQGAFTGELFF; DNA: TGCAGCTTCCGCGGACAGGGGGCATTCACCGGGGAGCTGTTTTTT
J: TRBJ2-7; size: -; V: TRBV29-1; D: -; CDR3: CSVEGEDRTHPYEQYF; DNA: TGCAGCGTTGAAGGTGAGGATAGGACCCACCCCTACGAGCAGTACTTC
J: TRBJ1-6; size: few; V: TRBV6-2/TRBV6-3; D: -; CDR3: CASSYEQNRSSYNSPLHF; DNA: TGTGCCAGCAGTTATGAGCAGAACAGGAGCTCCTATAATTCACCCCTCCACTTT
J: TRBJ2-2; size: few; V: TRBV20-1; D: -; CDR3: CSVTGTNTGELFF; DNA: TGCAGTGTCACCGGAACGAACACCGGGGAGCTGTTTTTT
J: TRBJ1-1; size: few; V: TRBV3-1; D: -; CDR3: CASSHGAMNTEAFF; DNA: TGTGCCAGCAGCCATGGGGCCATGAACACTGAAGCTTTCTTT
J: TRBJ2-7; size: -; V: TRBV11-2; D: -; CDR3: CASSGMGEQYF; DNA: TGTGCCAGCAGCGGTATGGGCGAGCAGTACTTC
J: TRBJ2-1; size: -; V: TRBV4-1; D: TRBD1; CDR3: CASSQGVSGQVYNEQFF; DNA: TGCGCCAGCAGCCAAGGGGTGTCGGGACAGGTCTACAATGAGCAGTTCTTC
J: TRBJ2-7; size: many; V: TRBV7-9; D: TRBD1; CDR3: CASSWTGDYEQYF; DNA: TGTGCCAGCAGCTGGACAGGGGACTACGAGCAGTACTTC
J: TRBJ2-2; size: few; V: TRBV7-9; D: -; CDR3: CASSLEGWPGELFF; DNA: TGTGCCAGCAGCCTCGAGGGTTGGCCCGGGGAGCTGTTTTTT
J: TRBJ2-1; size: few; V: TRBV19; D: TRBD2; CDR3: CASSLYLGLAGGTSGNEQFF; DNA: TGTGCCAGTAGCCTCTACCTCGGACTAGCGGGAGGGACTTCTGGGAATGAGCAGTTCTTC